Described below is a single T cell receptor (beta chain) sequence and its context. Its matching antigen is unknown. The PCR was carried out with 60 Vbeta primers and 13 Jbeta primers. Per the study methods: The count from a later analysis was 60 million to 85 million unique TCR beta chains, some 12 million of them shared. Only in-frame clones appear in the TCRdb table, and some are missing; sequencing was by immunoSEQ multiplex PCR. V and J calls plus clone size are reproduced from that table; the DNA served to infer D and trimming. The table has around 170,000 clones, around 80% seen once. This sample stems from a study of cytomegalovirus exposure and HLA in healthy donors. On the study more broadly: Earlier results showed 117 million unique TCR beta sequences derived from approximately 170 million T cells.

General study points: Using a false discovery rate of 0.05, a later analysis showed that 16,951 TCR beta sequences were associated with HLA alleles. For most TCR sequences rarity was the rule, although some public TCRs occurred in many donors.

CDR1 and CDR2 from the germline V gene are MNHNS and SASEGT. V was trimmed by 6 bases and J by 6 bases, leaving 15 bases between them. The CDR3 length is 14 residues. Sample: PBMCs. J is TRBJ2-1 and V is TRBV6-1; possible D gene TRBD2, 5 bases. This TCR was sampled from a man aged 35 to 55 in good health and CMV-seronegative. The chain's CDR3 is CASSLEVRSNEQFF. CDR3 sequence (DNA): TGTGCCAGCAGCCTGGAGGTCCGTAGCAATGAGCAGTTCTTC.